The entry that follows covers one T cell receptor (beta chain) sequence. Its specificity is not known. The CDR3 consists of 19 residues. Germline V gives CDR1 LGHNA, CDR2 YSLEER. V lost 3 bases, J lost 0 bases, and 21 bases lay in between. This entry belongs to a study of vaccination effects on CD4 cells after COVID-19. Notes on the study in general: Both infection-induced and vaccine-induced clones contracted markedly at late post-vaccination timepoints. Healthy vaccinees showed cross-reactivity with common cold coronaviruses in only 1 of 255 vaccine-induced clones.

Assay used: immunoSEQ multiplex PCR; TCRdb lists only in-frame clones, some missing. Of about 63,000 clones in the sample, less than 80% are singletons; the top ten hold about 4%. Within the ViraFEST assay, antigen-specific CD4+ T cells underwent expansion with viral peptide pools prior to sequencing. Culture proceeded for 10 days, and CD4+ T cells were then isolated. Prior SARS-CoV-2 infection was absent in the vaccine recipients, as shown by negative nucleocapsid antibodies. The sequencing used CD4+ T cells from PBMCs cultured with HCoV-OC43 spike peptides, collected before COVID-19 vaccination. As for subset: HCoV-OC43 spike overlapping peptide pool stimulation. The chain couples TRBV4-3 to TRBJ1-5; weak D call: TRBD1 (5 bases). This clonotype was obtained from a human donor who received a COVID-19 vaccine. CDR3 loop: CASSQDPSGGEYSNQPQHF. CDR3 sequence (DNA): TGCGCCAGCAGCCAGGATCCGTCGGGGGGAGAATATAGCAATCAGCCCCAGCATTTT.